The clone carrying this T cell receptor beta chain was seen a handful of times. Its matching antigen is unknown. Treatment noted: approximately 11-day PBMC culture with coronavirus spike peptide pools or control peptides (ViraFEST assay). Peptide pools at approximately 11 ug/ml and IL-2 at 10 IU/ml were added to cultures of some 1.9 million PBMCs per well. Researchers used the Oncomine TCR Beta short-read assay to sequence DNA from cultured CD4+ T cells. TCRdb called the PCR reads again in MiXCR, with one record for every CDR3 protein. Of 6,000 to 6,500 distinct CDR3 sequences detected, 15% to 20% appear once; the ten largest clones hold around 20%. This sample was included in a study of vaccination and CD4 T cells after COVID-19. On the study more broadly: Samples were taken after vaccination, a median of about 79 days after dose two, with a range of 14 to 241. In culture, cells were exposed to overlapping spike peptides from SARS-CoV-2, HCoV-NL63, HCoV-OC43 and HCoV-229E.

Whole-study results and caveats: Convalescent patients saw a median 86.3% of their reactive clones show up only after vaccination.

Sequenced input: CD4+ T cells from blood, cultured in vitro. This clonotype was obtained from a human donor who had recovered from COVID-19.

CDR3 in amino acids: CASSLVGTTTGNTIYF. The CDR3 DNA reads TGTGCCAGCAGCTTAGTTGGGACAACCACTGGAAACACCATATATTTT. V and J are TRBV7-8 and TRBJ1-3; tentatively, D is TRBD1 (6 bases). CDR3 size: 16 residues. The ends were cut back, 1 base at V and 2 bases at J, with 12 bases in the middle. Germline lookup yields CDR1 SGHVS and CDR2 FQNEAQ.